This entry lists 26 T cell receptor beta chains sequenced from one sample in a study of early T cells in non-severe SARS-CoV-2 infection. TCRdb re-called the 5' RACE reads through MiXCR, storing one row per CDR3 protein. The data hold around 37,000 distinct CDR3 sequences, with 8% to 9.5% observed a single time. The sequencing sample was made of whole blood. Receptor source: an adult who was a healthcare worker with PCR-confirmed SARS-CoV-2 infection or an uninfected control (not recorded which).

This clonotype was seen ten or more times. The chain recombines TRBV7-9 with TRBJ2-1; 8 bases map to TRBD2. Germline-derived CDR1 and CDR2 are SEHNR and FQNEAQ (reference sequence). V lost 5 bases to trimming and J lost 1 base; unmatched junction nucleotides: 10. The length of the CDR3 is 17 residues. The CDR3 spells CASSRGGGLMSYNEQFF. The CDR3 DNA is TGTGCCAGCAGCCGGGGGGGTGGACTAATGTCCTACAATGAGCAGTTCTTC.

This clonotype occurred many times. The J gene is TRBJ2-7, the V gene TRBV5-1, with TRBD2 matching over 11 bases. Germline-derived CDR1 and CDR2 are SGHRS and YFSETQ. CDR3 length: 14 amino acids. Germline trimming cut 4 bases from V and 3 bases from J; bases unmatched to any gene: 3. This chain's CDR3 is CASSPTSGVYEQYF. The CDR3, as DNA: TGCGCCAGCAGCCCGACTAGCGGGGTCTACGAGCAGTACTTC.

This clonotype has at least ten counts. The chain joins TRBV5-1 to TRBJ2-1; possible D gene TRBD2, 5 bases. This CDR3 has 15 amino acids. V lost 0 bases and J lost 5, with 12 bases in between. Germline assignment: CDR1 SGHRS and CDR2 YFSETQ. This chain's CDR3 is CASSLGPTKDNEQFF. The DNA of the CDR3 is TGCGCCAGCAGCTTGGGGCCGACTAAGGACAATGAGCAGTTCTTC.

This clonotype came up many times. The V and J genes are TRBV9 and TRBJ1-1, with D perhaps matching TRBD1 (5 bases). V was shortened by 0 bases and J by 6 bases, with 12 bases between the two germline ends. Germline values: CDR1 SGDLS, CDR2 YYNGEE. CDR3 length equals 14 residues. CDR3 in DNA: TGTGCCAGCAGCGTAGAGATGGGGACTGCTGAAGCTTTCTTT. Translated, it gives CASSVEMGTAEAFF.

This clonotype was picked up a small number of times. The chain combines TRBV29-1 with TRBJ1-4; D is perhaps TRBD1 (5 bases). V lost 4 bases and J 3 bases, leaving 6 bases between the germline ends. Germline V gene data show CDR1 as SQVTM and CDR2 as ANQGSEA. The CDR3 spans 12 residues. Here the CDR3 DNA reads TGCAGCGTTGCAGGGTCTAATGAAAAACTGTTTTTT. It specifies CSVAGSNEKLFF. The whole variable domain, filled in from reference TRBV29-1 and TRBJ1-4, reads SAVISQKPSRDICQRGTSLTIQCQVDSQVTMMFWYRQQPGQSLTLIATANQGSEATYESGFVIDKFPISRPNLTFSTLTVSNMSPEDSSIYLCSVAGSNEKLFFGSGTQLSVL.

This clonotype was observed a few times. The chain employs TRBV5-1 and TRBJ1-6, with a tentative D call TRBD1 (5 bases). CDR3 size: 16 residues. Germline V CDR1 and CDR2: SGHRS, YFSETQ. V lost 2 bases, J lost 10 bases, and 19 bases lay in between. The CDR3 spells CASSLQPGPSNSPLHF. The CDR3, as DNA: TGCGCCAGCAGCTTACAACCGGGACCGTCCAACTCACCCCTCCACTTT.

J is TRBJ2-7 and V is TRBV4-3, with a tentative D call TRBD2 (5 bases). V was cut by 5 bases and J by 5 bases, with 13 bases left in between. The CDR3 is made up of 13 amino acids. Germline CDR1 and CDR2: LGHNA and YSLEER. The CDR3, as DNA: TGCGCCAGCAGCGCGTCAACCGGGGACGAGCAGTACTTC. Protein product: CASSASTGDEQYF.

This clonotype was picked up many times. In DNA form, the CDR3 reads TGTGCCAGCAGTTACGAGCGGGGTCCCCCCTACGAGCAGTACTTC. It specifies CASSYERGPPYEQYF. The rearrangement links TRBV6-2 or TRBV6-3 to TRBJ2-7; the match to TRBD2 covers 7 bases. Germline CDR1 is MNHEY and CDR2 is SVGEGT. The CDR3 has 15 amino acids. V trimming: 2 bases; J trimming: 2 bases; junction bases outside the gene matches: 6.

Remarks on this clonotype: Sequence at one end of the junction differs from germline and may be a read error. This chain uses TRBV12-3 or TRBV12-4 with TRBJ1-5, with D possibly being TRBD1 (5 bases). CDR3 size: 12 residues. The CDR3 DNA is TGTGGCAGCTCAGGGCGCAATCAGCCCCAGCATTTT. Translated, it gives CGSSGRNQPQHF.

This clonotype was counted only a few times. This chain joins TRBV29-1 and TRBJ1-2, with 10 bases matching TRBD1. This CDR3 is 15 amino acids long. Trimming took 0 bases from V and 6 from J; bases not matched to a gene: 7. Germline V gives CDR1 SQVTM, CDR2 ANQGSEA. CDR3 bases: TGCAGCGTTGAAGACCGGGACAGGGGCGACGATGGCTACACCTTC. Encoded protein: CSVEDRDRGDDGYTF.

The sample holds many counts of this clonotype. The chain has TRBV7-6 and TRBJ1-4; weak D call: TRBD1 (5 bases). CDR3 length: 15 amino acids. Germline values: CDR1 SGHVS, CDR2 FNYEAQ. Trimming left V 0 bases short and J 7 bases short, with 12 bases between. The CDR3 loop is CASSLAAGLAEKLFF. The CDR3 DNA follows: TGTGCCAGCAGCTTAGCGGCAGGGTTGGCTGAAAAACTGTTTTTT. The full variable domain, in which reference TRBV7-6 and TRBJ1-4 provide the parts outside the CDR3, is GAGVSQSPRYKVTKRGQDVALRCDPISGHVSLYWYRQALGQGPEFLTYFNYEAQQDKSGLPNDRFSAERPEGSISTLTIQRTEQRDSAMYRCASSLAAGLAEKLFFGSGTQLSVL.

This clonotype was observed a few times. The CDR3, as DNA: TGTGCCATCAGTGTAACGGCGGGTGTTGTTGCCTATGGCTACACCTTC. Encoded protein: CAISVTAGVVAYGYTF. The genes are TRBV10-3 and TRBJ1-2; no clear D. The germline V and J ends were trimmed by 4 bases and 4 bases, with 19 bases remaining between them. CDR3 length: 16 amino acids. Germline-derived CDR1 and CDR2 are ENHRY and SYGVKD.

Many counts were recorded for this clonotype. V and J are TRBV27 and TRBJ2-5; D may be TRBD2 (7 bases). The CDR3 extends over 15 amino acids. From germline, CDR1 is MNHEY and CDR2 SMNVEV (reference sequence). V was clipped by 3 bases and J by 2 bases, with 13 bases between them. The CDR3 reads CASSLGRGPQETQYF. The DNA for the CDR3 is TGTGCCAGCAGTTTGGGGCGGGGGCCTCAAGAGACCCAGTACTTC.

This clonotype was seen many times. The J gene is TRBJ1-2, the V gene TRBV5-6; D may be TRBD1 (6 bases). Germline lookup yields CDR1 SGHDT and CDR2 YYEEEE. This CDR3 contains 13 residues. V gave up 4 bases and J gave up 2 bases, with 9 bases separating them. In nucleotides, the CDR3 is TGTGCCAGCAGCCAGGACAGAAACTATGGCTACACCTTC. Residues: CASSQDRNYGYTF.

This clonotype showed up many times. The chain has TRBV12-3 or TRBV12-4 and TRBJ1-5, with D perhaps matching TRBD1 (6 bases). This CDR3 has 12 residues. Trimming left V 5 bases short and J 7 bases short, with 9 bases between. The CDR3 DNA reads as TGTGCCAGCAGTGGCAGGGGACAGCCCCAGCATTTT. It codes for CASSGRGQPQHF.

This clonotype was detected many times. The V and J genes are TRBV14 and TRBJ1-2; D ambiguous. The V gene lost 0 bases and the J gene lost 3 bases, with 14 bases spanning the gap. The CDR3 loop spans 16 amino acids. Looked up from germline, CDR1 is SGHDN and CDR2 is FVKESK. This CDR3 reads CASSQDGGPAYYGYTF. The CDR3 nucleotides are TGTGCCAGCAGCCAAGATGGAGGACCGGCGTACTATGGCTACACCTTC.

This clonotype was picked up many times. The gene calls are TRBV20-1 and TRBJ2-2; D possibly corresponds to TRBD2 (6 bases). The CDR3 length is 14 residues. In germline, CDR1 is DFQATT, CDR2 SNEGSKA (reference sequence). V was trimmed by 1 base and J by 3 bases, leaving 9 bases between them. CDR3 DNA sequence: TGCAGTGCTAGAGCGGGGACTGACACCGGGGAGCTGTTTTTT. Its protein product is CSARAGTDTGELFF.

This clonotype has just a few counts. The junction departs from the called germline gene at one end, perhaps through a read error. The chain has TRBV7-3 and TRBJ2-3; no firm D call. Germline values: CDR1 SGHTA, CDR2 FQGTGA. This CDR3 is 13 amino acids long. In DNA form, the CDR3 reads TGTGCCAGCAGCCTGAATAGCATAGATACGCAGTATTTT. Translated: CASSLNSIDTQYF.

This clonotype was detected once. The junction and the germline gene differ at one end; a read error may be behind it. The V call is TRBV5-1, the J call TRBJ2-3; 15 bases are shared with TRBD2. The germline CDR1 and CDR2 sequences are SGHRS and YFSETQ. The CDR3 runs 13 residues. The CDR3 DNA sequence: TGCGCCAGCAGCTATGACGGACTAGCGGGGGGGCATTTT. Its translation: CASSYDGLAGGHF.

This rearrangement joins TRBV27 to TRBJ2-3; the match to TRBD2 covers 11 bases. The ends lost 4 bases at V and 5 bases at J; junction bases unmatched: 11. CDR1 and CDR2 from the germline V gene are MNHEY and SMNVEV (reference sequence). CDR3 length: 17 residues. The CDR3 nucleotides are TGTGCCAGCAGTTCCCCTCCCCTAGCGGGGGGCCTAGATACGCAGTATTTT. Residues: CASSSPPLAGGLDTQYF.

The chain joins TRBV7-2 to TRBJ1-1, with D possibly matching TRBD1 (5 bases). Deletions cut 5 bases from V and 6 bases from J, with 13 bases between. The length of the CDR3 is 13 residues. The V gene's germline CDR1 is SGHTA and CDR2 FQGNSA. CDR3 amino acids: CASSPLGRSEAFF. The CDR3 DNA sequence: TGTGCCAGCAGCCCCCTGGGGCGGTCTGAAGCTTTCTTT.

At least ten counts were recorded for this clonotype. The rearrangement links TRBV6-2 or TRBV6-3 to TRBJ1-5, with D unclear. Trimming stripped 6 bases from V and 0 bases from J, with 21 bases between. CDR1 MNHEY and CDR2 SVGEGT come from the germline V gene. This CDR3 has 18 residues. This chain's CDR3 is CASSQAGVGTYSNQPQHF. The CDR3, as DNA: TGTGCCAGCAGCCAGGCGGGTGTTGGAACCTATAGCAATCAGCCCCAGCATTTT.

The chain is built from TRBV9 and TRBJ1-6, with 8 positions matching TRBD1. This CDR3 has 16 residues. The trim removed 4 bases at V and 8 bases at J, leaving 11 bases unmatched. The germline gives CDR1 SGDLS, CDR2 YYNGEE. The DNA of the CDR3 is TGTGCCAGCAGCATAGTCGCCGGGACAGGAGATTCACCCCTCCACTTT. Its translation is CASSIVAGTGDSPLHF.

V and J are TRBV7-9 and TRBJ1-5; D call uncertain. This CDR3 has 14 amino acids. The germline V gene has CDR1 SEHNR and CDR2 FQNEAQ (reference sequence). V was clipped by 2 bases and J by 4 bases, with 9 bases between them. The DNA of the CDR3 is TGTGCCAGCAGCTTAAGTTATAGTAATCAGCCCCAGCATTTT. Amino acid sequence: CASSLSYSNQPQHF.

This clonotype has ten or more counts. The chain uses TRBV7-3 and TRBJ1-1; 7 positions agree with TRBD1. This CDR3 is 13 amino acids long. Germline V gene lookup returns CDR1 SGHTA and CDR2 FQGTGA. The trim removed 3 bases at V and 7 bases at J, leaving 5 bases unmatched. CDR3 amino acids: CASSFQGGGEAFF. CDR3 coding DNA: TGTGCCAGCAGCTTTCAGGGGGGTGGTGAAGCTTTCTTT.

This clonotype has at least ten counts. V gene TRBV6-6 combines with J gene TRBJ1-5; 8 bases agree with TRBD1. The CDR3 is 14 amino acids. The J segment lost 2 bases and the V segment lost 8 bases, leaving 5 bases of the junction unmatched. Germline V gene lookup returns CDR1 MNHNY and CDR2 SVGAGI (reference sequence). CDR3 amino acids: CASEDREGNQPQHF. In DNA form, the CDR3 reads TGTGCCAGCGAGGACAGGGAGGGCAATCAGCCCCAGCATTTT.